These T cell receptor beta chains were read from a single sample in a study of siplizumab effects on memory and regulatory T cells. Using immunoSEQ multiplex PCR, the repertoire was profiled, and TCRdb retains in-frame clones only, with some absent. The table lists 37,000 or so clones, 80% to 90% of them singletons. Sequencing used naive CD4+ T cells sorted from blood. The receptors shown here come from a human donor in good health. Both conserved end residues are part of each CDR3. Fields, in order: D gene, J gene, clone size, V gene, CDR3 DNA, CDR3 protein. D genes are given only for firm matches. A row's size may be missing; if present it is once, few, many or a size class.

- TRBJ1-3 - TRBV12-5 TGTGCTAGTGGTTTGGTGGGGAACACCATATATTTT CASGLVGNTIYF
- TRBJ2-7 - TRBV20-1 TGCAGTGCTCCCACAGGGCGCGAGCAGTACTTC CSAPTGREQYF
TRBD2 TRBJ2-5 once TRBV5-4 TGTGCCAGCAGCTTGCCCCCTAGCGGGGCCAACCAAGAGACCCAGTACTTC CASSLPPSGANQETQYF
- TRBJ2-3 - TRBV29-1 TGCAGCGTTGTTGCGGGGAACACAGATACGCAGTATTTT CSVVAGNTDTQYF
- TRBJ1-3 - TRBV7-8 TGTGCCAGCAGCTTAGCGTGGGCTGGAAACACCATATATTTT CASSLAWAGNTIYF
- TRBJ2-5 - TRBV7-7 TGTGCTAGCAGCTTGGGGTGGAATCAAGAGACCCAGTACTTC CASSLGWNQETQYF
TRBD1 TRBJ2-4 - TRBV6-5 TGTGCCAGCAGGGAACAGGGGACAAACATTCAGTACTTC CASREQGTNIQYF
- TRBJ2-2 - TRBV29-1 TGCAGCGTTGGCACCAGGGTATTCGGCGGGGAGCTGTTTTTT CSVGTRVFGGELFF
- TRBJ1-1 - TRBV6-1 TGTGCCAGCAGGGGCCACCGGGGCACTGAAGCTTTCTTT CASRGHRGTEAFF
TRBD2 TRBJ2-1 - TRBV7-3 TGTGCCAGCAGCCTCCGAACCGGGACTAGCGGCAATGAGCAGTTCTTC CASSLRTGTSGNEQFF
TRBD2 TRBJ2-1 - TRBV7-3 TGTGCCAGCAGCTTAAGTGCGGGAGAGGGGACTGAGCAGTTCTTC CASSLSAGEGTEQFF
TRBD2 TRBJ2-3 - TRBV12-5 TGTGCTAGTGGTTTGCCCGGGACTAGTCTCGCAGATACGCAGTATTTT CASGLPGTSLADTQYF
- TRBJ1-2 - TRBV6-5 TGTGCCAGCAGCCGTACCTATGGCTACACCTTC CASSRTYGYTF
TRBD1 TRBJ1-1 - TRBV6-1 TGTGCCAGCAGTGAAGTACAGGGGAAGAACACTGAAGCTTTCTTT CASSEVQGKNTEAFF
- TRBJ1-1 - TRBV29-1 TGCAGCGTTGAAGGCCGTCTTATGAACACTGAAGCTTTCTTT CSVEGRLMNTEAFF
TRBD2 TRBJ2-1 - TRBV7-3 TGTGCCAGCAGCTTAGGGCTAGCGGGAGGCCATGAGCAGTTCTTC CASSLGLAGGHEQFF
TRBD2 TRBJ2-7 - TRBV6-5 TGTGCCAGTAGAAGGACGGGAGGATCCTACGAGCAGTACTTC CASRRTGGSYEQYF
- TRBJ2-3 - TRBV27 TGTGCCAGCAGAATTAGGGGGGCCGGCGCAGATACGCAGTATTTT CASRIRGAGADTQYF
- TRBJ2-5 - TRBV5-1 TGCGCCAGCAGCTTGTTTGCCGGTCAAGAGACCCAGTACTTC CASSLFAGQETQYF
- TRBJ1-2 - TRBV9 TGTGCCAGCAGCTCTACCGAGGGGAAAGGCGGTGGCTACACCTTC CASSSTEGKGGGYTF